The 25 T cell receptor beta chains reported below all come from one sample, sequenced in a study of T cells in Graves' hyperthyroidism and ophthalmopathy. Researchers amplified the TCR beta CDR3 regions from RNA transcripts. A set of HTBI primers served as the primers for a first-round RT-PCR of the TCR CDR3. TCRdb analysed the multiplex PCR reads with MiXCR anew, one entry per CDR3 protein. The sample gives about 460,000 distinct CDR3 sequences, about 20% of which show up once; approximately 49% is in the top ten. The sequencing input was blood. These receptors all stem from a woman in her sixties or seventies with Graves' ophthalmopathy.

The CDR3 spells CASSLAGGAGNTQYF. In DNA form, the CDR3 reads TGCGCCAGCAGCTTGGCCGGAGGGGCGGGGAATACGCAGTATTTT. This chain uses TRBV5-1 with TRBJ2-3, with D maybe TRBD2 (6 bases). Germline CDR1 and CDR2: SGHRS and YFSETQ. The CDR3 spans 15 residues. V lost 0 bases to trimming and J lost 7 bases, with 15 bases between them.

The rearrangement links TRBV16 to TRBJ1-5; no definite D call. Germline V gene data show CDR1 as KGHSY and CDR2 as FQNENV. The CDR3 sequence is 15 residues long. V lost 1 base and J lost 0, with 7 bases in between. CDR3 sequence reads: CASSQLRTSNQPQHF. CDR3 nucleotide sequence: TGTGCCAGCAGCCAATTGAGGACTAGCAATCAGCCCCAGCATTTT.

This clonotype appeared a single time. The genes are TRBV5-5 and TRBJ1-2; possible D gene TRBD1, 6 bases. This CDR3 has 14 residues. Trimming removed 4 bases at V and 4 bases at J, with 14 bases between. Per germline, CDR1 SGHKS and CDR2 YYEKEE (reference sequence). DNA for the CDR3: TGTGCCAGCAGCCCGGACAGCACAATCTATGGCTACACCTTC. Translation gives CASSPDSTIYGYTF.

This clonotype has only one observation. The CDR3 carries no conserved terminal phenylalanine or tryptophan, so it likely arises from a read error. The chain carries TRBV29-1 and TRBJ2-7; D unresolved. Germline values: CDR1 SQVTM, CDR2 ANQGSEA. CDR3 size: 12 residues. Deletions cut 3 bases from V and 1 base from J, with 7 bases between. The CDR3 spells CSVEAESYEQYL. CDR3 sequence (DNA): TGCAGCGTTGAGGCGGAATCCTACGAGCAGTACCTC.

This clonotype was seen a few times. J is TRBJ1-6 and V is TRBV6-1; D gene ambiguous. CDR1 and CDR2 (germline): MNHNS, SASEGT. V was pared by 6 bases and J by 5 bases, with 8 bases between. CDR3 size: 13 residues. The CDR3 DNA reads TGTGCCAGCAGCCAGGAGAATAATTCACCCCTCCACTTT. Its protein product is CASSQENNSPLHF.

This clonotype was detected only a few times. The chain employs TRBV27 and TRBJ2-7; either TRBD1 or TRBD2 may fit D (5 bases each). The CDR3 is 15 residues long. V lost 5 bases and J lost 6, with 20 bases in between. Looked up from germline, CDR1 is MNHEY and CDR2 is SMNVEV (reference sequence). CDR3 residues: CASSEHSGPRVEQYF. In nucleotides, the CDR3 is TGTGCCAGCAGTGAGCACTCAGGGCCGAGGGTCGAGCAGTACTTC.

The sample holds one count of this clonotype. The junction shows a germline mismatch at one end, possibly a read error. The chain carries TRBV11-2 and TRBJ1-2; TRBD1 is a possible D gene (5 bases). CDR3 length: 14 amino acids. Germline V gene sequence: CDR1 SGHAT, CDR2 FQNNGV. The CDR3 spells CASSASDSPYGYTF. CDR3 DNA: TGCGCCAGCAGCGCATCAGACAGCCCCTATGGCTACACCTTC.

This clonotype was seen a few times. The chain couples TRBV2 to TRBJ2-5; the D gene could be TRBD1 or TRBD2 (6 bases each). Germline V gives CDR1 SNHLY, CDR2 FYNNEI. The CDR3 loop spans 17 amino acids. Trimming removed 8 bases from V and 3 bases from J, with 25 bases in between. The CDR3 here is CASDAGALVGGEETQYF. In nucleotides, the CDR3 is TGTGCCAGCGATGCAGGGGCGTTGGTCGGCGGGGAAGAGACCCAGTACTTC.

This CDR3 reads CAVQSDSPFYGYTF. Here the CDR3 DNA reads TGTGCCGTGCAATCGGACAGTCCCTTCTATGGCTACACCTTC. This chain joins TRBV24-1 and TRBJ1-2; D is perhaps TRBD1 (6 bases). This CDR3 contains 14 residues. Germline V gene lookup returns CDR1 KGHDR and CDR2 SFDVKD. Trimming took 12 bases from V and 4 from J, leaving 20 bases between them.

The chain recombines TRBV3-1 with TRBJ2-7; TRBD1 matches at 9 bases. Germline loops: CDR1 LGHDT, CDR2 YNNKEL (reference sequence). The trim removed 10 bases at V and 6 bases at J, leaving 7 bases unmatched. CDR3 size: 12 residues. CDR3 loop: CATRTGVGEQYF. The CDR3 nucleotides read TGTGCCACCCGGACAGGGGTAGGCGAGCAGTACTTC.

Many counts were recorded for this clonotype. V usage is TRBV6-5 and J usage is TRBJ1-2; 11 nucleotides match TRBD1. This CDR3 is 18 amino acids long. V dropped 2 bases and J dropped 8; count of bases not matched to a gene: 16. Per the germline V gene, CDR1 is MNHEY and CDR2 is SVGAGI. CDR3 nucleotides: TGTGCCAGCAGTTACGACCGGACAGGGGGCGGTGGGATGGAAGGCTACACCTTC. This translates into CASSYDRTGGGGMEGYTF.

The V gene is TRBV3-1, the J gene TRBJ2-1, with 7 bases matching TRBD2. CDR3 length equals 17 residues. Germline V gene data show CDR1 as LGHDT and CDR2 as YNNKEL (reference sequence). V shed 0 bases, J shed 0 bases, and the junction held 5 bases outside the gene matches. CDR3 sequence (DNA): TGTGCCAGCAGCCAAGATGAGGGAGGGCGCTCCTACAATGAGCAGTTCTTC. Protein: CASSQDEGGRSYNEQFF.

On this clonotype: It may be a read error: a sequence one base away is much more abundant. This rearrangement joins TRBV12-3 or TRBV12-4 to TRBJ1-5, with 7 bases lining up with TRBD1. The CDR3 is 14 amino acids. V was clipped by 6 bases and J by 5 bases; unmatched bases: 7. The CDR3 nucleotides are TGTGCCAGCAGACCAAGGGGGCTGGATCAGCCCCAGCATTTT. Its protein is CASRPRGLDQPQHF.

This clonotype was seen just once. The chain uses TRBV7-2 and TRBJ1-3; 7 nucleotides align to TRBD1. Germline V CDR1 and CDR2: SGHTA, FQGNSA. The CDR3 sequence is 14 residues long. V shed 3 bases, J shed 4 bases, and the junction held 3 bases outside the gene matches. The CDR3 reads CASSFPGGGNTIYF. The CDR3 nucleotides are TGTGCCAGCAGCTTCCCAGGGGGGGGAAACACCATATATTTT. Using reference TRBV7-2 and TRBJ1-3 for the parts outside the CDR3, the full variable domain is GAGVSQSPSNKVTEKGKDVELRCDPISGHTALYWYRQSLGQGLEFLIYFQGNSAPDKSGLPSDRFSAERTGGSVSTLTIQRTQQEDSAVYLCASSFPGGGNTIYFGEGSWLTVV.

This clonotype was seen many times. The J gene is TRBJ2-2, the V gene TRBV28; a weak D match, TRBD2 (5 bases). The CDR3 sequence is 16 residues long. Germline CDR1 and CDR2: MDHEN and SYDVKM. V shed 3 bases and J shed 0 bases, with 11 bases lying between them. CDR3 loop: CASSFFPLANTGELFF. DNA for the CDR3: TGTGCCAGCAGTTTTTTCCCACTAGCGAACACCGGGGAGCTGTTTTTT.

The chain joins TRBV2 to TRBJ1-2, with TRBD1 matching 10 bases. The CDR3 spans 15 residues. Germline-derived CDR1 and CDR2 are SNHLY and FYNNEI. After removal of 2 bases from V and 4 bases from J, the junction contained 4 bases not matched to a gene. In nucleotides, the CDR3 is TGTGCCAGCAGTGAAAGACAGGGGGCGGTCTATGGCTACACCTTC. This encodes CASSERQGAVYGYTF.

Only a few counts were recorded for this clonotype. The chain recombines TRBV27 with TRBJ2-7, with 8 nucleotides matching TRBD2. CDR3 size: 14 residues. V shed 3 bases and J 4 bases; nucleotides not matched to a gene: 5. Germline-derived CDR1 and CDR2 are MNHEY and SMNVEV (reference sequence). Written as DNA, the CDR3 is TGTGCCAGCAGTTTGGGGCGCGGGAGGTACGAGCAGTACTTC. Its protein is CASSLGRGRYEQYF.

This clonotype was detected ten times or more. The chain uses TRBV20-1 and TRBJ2-3; D not certain. Germline CDR1 reads DFQATT; CDR2 reads SNEGSKA (reference sequence). CDR3 length: 11 amino acids. The V and J ends lost 6 bases and 0 bases respectively, with 4 bases between them. CDR3: CSAGSTDTQYF. CDR3 coding DNA: TGCAGTGCCGGAAGCACAGATACGCAGTATTTT.

This clonotype was detected only a few times. The chain employs TRBV5-1 and TRBJ2-3; a possible D gene is TRBD2 (6 bases). Trimming removed 2 bases at V and 0 bases at J, with 10 bases between. The CDR3 runs 15 residues. From germline, CDR1 is SGHRS and CDR2 YFSETQ. This CDR3 reads CASSLGTPSTDTQYF. The CDR3 DNA is TGCGCCAGCAGCTTAGGGACTCCTAGCACAGATACGCAGTATTTT.

V gene TRBV6-2 or TRBV6-3 combines with J gene TRBJ2-7; no clear D. Trimming left V 4 bases short and J 2 bases short, with 9 bases between. This CDR3 region has 13 residues. Germline V gene sequence: CDR1 MNHEY, CDR2 SVGEGT. The CDR3 nucleotides are TGTGCCAGCAGTTTACACACCCCCTACGAGCAGTACTTC. Encoded protein: CASSLHTPYEQYF.

The chain carries TRBV18 and TRBJ2-1; TRBD2 matches at 12 bases. CDR1 KGHSH and CDR2 LQKENI come from the germline V gene. CDR3 length: 19 residues. J gave up 1 base and V 6 bases, and 13 bases lay outside the gene matches. CDR3 nucleotide sequence: TGTGCCAGCTCGCTAGCGGGAGGGCCAAATCGGTTTTCCTACAATGAGCAGTTCTTC. Protein product: CASSLAGGPNRFSYNEQFF.

This clonotype was seen repeatedly, ten times or more. V is TRBV2 and J is TRBJ2-7; D is unclear. Trimming removed 2 bases from V and 6 bases from J, with 8 bases in between. Germline values: CDR1 SNHLY, CDR2 FYNNEI. This CDR3 comprises 12 residues. CDR3 nucleotide sequence: TGTGCCAGCAGTGAATTGACGATCGAGCAGTACTTC. It is translated as CASSELTIEQYF.

The chain uses TRBV19 and TRBJ1-1; D is unresolved. Trimming cost V 5 bases and J 0 bases, with 10 bases left between them. Per germline, CDR1 LNHDA and CDR2 SQIVND (reference sequence). CDR3 length equals 14 residues. CDR3 coding DNA: TGTGCCAGTAGTGCCTCTACGGTGAACACTGAAGCTTTCTTT. It codes for CASSASTVNTEAFF.

The V and J genes are TRBV6-2 or TRBV6-3 and TRBJ2-3; no clear D. The CDR3 is 15 amino acids. Germline CDR1 is MNHEY and CDR2 is SVGEGT. Trimming cost V 4 bases and J 6 bases, with 17 bases left between them. The CDR3 DNA reads TGTGCCAGCAGTTTTCTAACGCCCCGTGCGGATACGCAGTATTTT. Protein: CASSFLTPRADTQYF.

This clonotype was recorded once. The junction differs from germline at one of its ends, possibly a read error. J is TRBJ1-4 and V is TRBV10-3; D uncertain. CDR1 and CDR2 from the germline V gene are ENHRY and SYGVKD. CDR3 length equals 15 residues. CDR3 coding DNA: TGTGCCATCGGCGGCAGTCGCTCAACTAGTGAAAAACTGTTTTTT. It translates to CAIGGSRSTSEKLFF.